Listed below are T cell receptor beta chains from one sample, sequenced in a study of CD8 T cells in Susac syndrome. TCRdb reanalysed the immunoSEQ multiplex PCR reads using MiXCR and keeps one entry per CDR3 protein. The sample records some 120,000 distinct CDR3 sequences, roughly 92% being singletons. Sequencing was carried out using CD4+ T cells from PBMCs. Source of these receptors: a human donor in good health. The CDR3 runs from the conserved cysteine through the conserved F or W. The D gene is left open where the match is weak. Clone sizes are given selectively: once, few, many, or a class where the clone is expanded.

TRBV5-1,NA,NA,TRBJ2-5,14,TGCGCCAGCAGCTACTCGGGGGATCAAGAGACCCAGTACTTC,CASSYSGDQETQYF
TRBV5-1,NA,NA,TRBJ2-7,14,TGCGCCAGCAGCCCGGGCATTCTAGGGGACGAGCAGTACTTC,CASSPGILGDEQYF
TRBV20-1,TRBD2,NA,TRBJ2-7,14,TGCAGTGCTACGTCACTAGCGGGAGGAGGAGAGCAGTACTTC,CSATSLAGGGEQYF
TRBV29-1,NA,once,TRBJ1-1,13,TGCAGCGTTGCCGGGGGAATGAAAGCTGAAGCTTTCTTT,CSVAGGMKAEAFF
TRBV2,NA,NA,TRBJ1-2,13,TGTGCCAGCAGCGGGACCGTCCCCGGTGGCTACACCTTC,CASSGTVPGGYTF
TRBV20-1,NA,NA,TRBJ2-7,11,TGCAGTGCTAGTGATGGCTACGAGCAGTACTTC,CSASDGYEQYF
TRBV5-1,NA,once,TRBJ1-5,15,TGCGCCAGCAGCTTGGCCTACAGGGCTGCCCAGCCCCAGCATTTT,CASSLAYRAAQPQHF
TRBV19,NA,NA,TRBJ1-5,11,TGTGCCAGTAGTATCGCGGGCGCCCAGCATTTT,CASSIAGAQHF
TRBV7-2,NA,NA,TRBJ2-7,13,TGTGCCAGCAGCTCCCACCGCTCCTACGAGCAGTACTTC,CASSSHRSYEQYF
TRBV20-1,NA,NA,TRBJ2-3,13,TGCAGTGCTAGGGGCCAAATGGCAGATACGCAGTATTTT,CSARGQMADTQYF
TRBV5-1,NA,NA,TRBJ1-2,15,TGCGCCAGCAGCTTAGGTCTCGGAGCGATGGATGGCTACACCTTC,CASSLGLGAMDGYTF
TRBV4-3,TRBD2,NA,TRBJ2-1,19,TGCGCCAGCAGTGCACTCGGGACTAGCGGGAGGCCTACGTACAATGAGCAGTTCTTC,CASSALGTSGRPTYNEQFF
TRBV2,NA,NA,TRBJ1-2,12,TGTGCCAGCAGTGAACAGGGGAATGGCTACACCTTC,CASSEQGNGYTF
TRBV9,TRBD2,NA,TRBJ2-5,17,TGTGCCAGCAGCGAAGCCGGGACTAGCGGGTCTCAAGAGACCCAGTACTTC,CASSEAGTSGSQETQYF
TRBV5-1,NA,NA,TRBJ1-1,13,TGCGCCAGCAGCCGGGACGGCAACACTGAAGCTTTCTTT,CASSRDGNTEAFF
TRBV19,NA,NA,TRBJ2-7,15,TGTGCCAGTAGTATTATGGGCGCCTCCTCCTACGAGCAGTACTTC,CASSIMGASSYEQYF
TRBV6-5,NA,NA,TRBJ1-5,15,TGTGCCAGCAGTTACTCCCGCAGGGCGAATCAGCCCCAGCATTTT,CASSYSRRANQPQHF
TRBV20-1,NA,once,TRBJ2-5,14,TGCAGTGCTAGTGGGTACGGGGGATCGGAGACCCAGTACTTC,CSASGYGGSETQYF
TRBV20-1,NA,NA,TRBJ2-2,14,TGCAGTGCTGGGATCCCGGGAGTAATCGGGGAGCTGTTTTTT,CSAGIPGVIGELFF
TRBV5-4,TRBD1,NA,TRBJ2-7,15,TGTGCCAGCACCTCGCAGGGGGCTTGGTCTCACGAGCAGTACTTC,CASTSQGAWSHEQYF
TRBV2,NA,NA,TRBJ2-7,15,TGTGCCAGCAGGAGGGGGGAGGAGATGTCGGGCGAGCAGTACTTC,CASRRGEEMSGEQYF
TRBV9,TRBD2,NA,TRBJ2-7,14,TGTGCCAGCAGCGTAAGCCTAGCGGGCTACGAGCAGTACTTC,CASSVSLAGYEQYF
TRBV5-1,NA,NA,TRBJ2-7,14,TGCGCCAGCAGCTTGACAGAGGGAGCCTACGAGCAGTACTTC,CASSLTEGAYEQYF
TRBV3-1,NA,NA,TRBJ1-3,13,TGTGCCAGCAGCCAGGCTTCTGGAAACACCATATATTTT,CASSQASGNTIYF
TRBV6-5,NA,once,TRBJ2-1,14,TGTGCCAGCGTTGGGTCGGGAGCACGTAATGAGCAGTTCTTC,CASVGSGARNEQFF
TRBV2,NA,NA,TRBJ2-7,19,TGTGCCAGCAGTGAAGCGCTTCAAGTTGGCAAGGCCACCTACTACGAGCAGTACTTC,CASSEALQVGKATYYEQYF
TRBV10-3,TRBD1,NA,TRBJ1-2,15,TGTGCCATCAGCGACTCGGGACAGGGGGACTATGGCTACACCTTC,CAISDSGQGDYGYTF
TRBV28,TRBD2,NA,TRBJ2-6,17,TGTGCCAGCAGTTTCAGGACGGGGGGCTCTGGGGCCAACGTCCTGACTTTC,CASSFRTGGSGANVLTF
TRBV6-2/TRBV6-3,TRBD1,NA,TRBJ1-2,14,TGTGCCAGCAGTATACCGGACAGGATCGATGGCTACACCTTC,CASSIPDRIDGYTF
TRBV3-1,NA,NA,TRBJ1-1,14,TGTGCCAGCAGCCAGGCAGGGAGGAACACTGAAGCTTTCTTT,CASSQAGRNTEAFF
TRBV11-2,TRBD1,NA,TRBJ2-5,15,TGTGCCAGCAGCCCGGGACAGCGCCCGGGTGAGACCCAGTACTTC,CASSPGQRPGETQYF
TRBV5-1,NA,NA,TRBJ1-4,15,TGCGCCAGCAGCTTTGCCGGTGCAACTAATGAAAAACTGTTTTTT,CASSFAGATNEKLFF
TRBV7-9,TRBD1,NA,TRBJ2-3,16,TGTGCCAGCACCTTCCCAAGAGAGACAGGGGGCGATACGCAGTATTTT,CASTFPRETGGDTQYF
TRBV29-1,NA,NA,TRBJ2-7,11,TGCAGCGTTGTGGCGGAATGGGAGCAGTACTTC,CSVVAEWEQYF
TRBV18,NA,NA,TRBJ1-1,14,TGTGCCAGCTCCCCGACAGGCTGGAACACTGAAGCTTTCTTT,CASSPTGWNTEAFF
TRBV4-1,TRBD2,NA,TRBJ2-5,18,TGCGCCAGCAGCCAAGGACTAGCGGGAGGGGGGGGCCAAGAGACCCAGTACTTC,CASSQGLAGGGGQETQYF
TRBV5-1,TRBD1,once,TRBJ2-6,17,TGCGCCAGCAGCATAGGACAGGACCTCTCTGGGGCCAACGTCCTGACTTTC,CASSIGQDLSGANVLTF
TRBV4-1,NA,NA,TRBJ2-2,16,TGCGCCAGCAGCCAAGAAGGGGGGTACGACACCGGGGAGCTGTTTTTT,CASSQEGGYDTGELFF
TRBV9,TRBD1,NA,TRBJ1-2,14,TGTGCCAGCAGCCCGACAGGGGCCCCCTATGGCTACACCTTC,CASSPTGAPYGYTF
TRBV2,NA,NA,TRBJ1-4,15,TGTGCCAGCAGTCGGGACTGGCTTCCGATCGAAAAACTGTTTTTT,CASSRDWLPIEKLFF
TRBV3-1,NA,NA,TRBJ1-2,15,TGTGCCAGCAGCCCCAAGGCCACGGGCTTCTATGGCTACACCTTC,CASSPKATGFYGYTF
TRBV24-1,NA,few,TRBJ2-7,12,TGTGCCACCAGTGGGGGATCCTACGAGCAGTACTTC,CATSGGSYEQYF
TRBV3-1,NA,NA,TRBJ2-1,11,TGTGCCAGCAGCCAAGTCGGTGAGCAGTTCTTC,CASSQVGEQFF